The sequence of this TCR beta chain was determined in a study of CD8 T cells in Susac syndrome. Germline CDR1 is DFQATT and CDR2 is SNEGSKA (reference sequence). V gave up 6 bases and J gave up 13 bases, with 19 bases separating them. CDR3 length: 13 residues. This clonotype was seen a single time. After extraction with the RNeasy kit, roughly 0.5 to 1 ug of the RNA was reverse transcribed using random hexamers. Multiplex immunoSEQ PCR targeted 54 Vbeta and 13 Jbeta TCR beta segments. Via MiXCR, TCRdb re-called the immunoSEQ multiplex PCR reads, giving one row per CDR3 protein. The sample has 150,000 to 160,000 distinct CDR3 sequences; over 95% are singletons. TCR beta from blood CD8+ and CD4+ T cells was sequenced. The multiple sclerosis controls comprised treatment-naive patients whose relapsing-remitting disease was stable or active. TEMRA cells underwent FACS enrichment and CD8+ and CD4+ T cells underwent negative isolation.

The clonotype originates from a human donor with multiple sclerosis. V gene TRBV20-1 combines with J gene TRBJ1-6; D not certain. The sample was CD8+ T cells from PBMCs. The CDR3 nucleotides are TGCAGTGCCGTGAACCCGACGGGCCATCCCCTCCACTTT. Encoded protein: CSAVNPTGHPLHF.